The 23 T cell receptor beta chains in this list originate from one sample, sequenced in a study of tissue T cells after allogeneic stem cell transplantation. Data came from immunoSEQ multiplex PCR; TCRdb stores just in-frame clones and leaves some out. The table has thousands of clones, 45% to 65% seen once; the top ten hold around 5.1%. Time point given: mouse harvest day 7 after allogeneic transplant. Tail vein injection delivered 10^7 T-cell-depleted bone marrow cells and 10^6 splenic CD5+ T cells. The sequenced sample consisted of gut tissue. These receptors were obtained from a female BALB/c mouse given C57BL/6 T cells with graft-versus-host disease after an allogeneic hematopoietic cell transplant.

This clone was found a few times. Gene names refer to mouse genes. The read terminates 1 residue before the CDR3 end, so the remaining end is supplied by the germline J gene. This chain joins TRBV26 and TRBJ1-1; D is unresolved. Germline CDR1 KGHPV, CDR2 FQNQEV (reference sequence). Trimming removed 0 bases at V and 1 base at J, with 6 bases between. CDR3 size: 14 residues. CDR3 region: CASSLSGRNTEVFF. Incomplete CDR3 DNA: TGTGCCAGCAGTCTGTCTGGACGGAACACAGAAGTCTTC.

This clone is categorized as medium-sized. Gene names are the mouse ones. The read ends 1 residue early relative to the CDR3; the germline J gene fills the gap. The gene calls are TRBV1 and TRBJ1-6; 9 bases line up with TRBD1. TRBJ1-6 counts as an open reading frame of uncertain function. Germline CDR1 NSQYPW, CDR2 LRSPGD (reference sequence). V lost 4 bases, J lost 3 bases, and 1 base stayed unmatched. This CDR3 contains 15 residues. The CDR3 DNA, read in part, is TGCACCTGCAGTGGGGACAGGGTCTATAATTCGCCCCTCTAC. Translated, it gives CTCSGDRVYNSPLY. The full-length CDR3 reads as CTCSGDRVYNSPLYF.

By frequency in the sample, this clone is medium-sized. Gene names refer to mouse genes. The missing CDR3 end, 1 residue past where the read stops, is filled in from the germline J gene. The gene calls are TRBV26 and TRBJ2-1; D call uncertain. Germline V gene sequence: CDR1 KGHPV, CDR2 FQNQEV (reference sequence). The ends were cut back, 2 bases at V and 2 bases at J, with 4 bases in the middle. This CDR3 has 13 residues. CDR3 in amino acids: CASSLTDYAEQFF. Incomplete CDR3 DNA: TGTGCCAGCAGTCTGACAGACTATGCTGAGCAGTTC.

This clone showed up just a few times. Mouse germline and gene names are used. The CDR3 extends 1 residue past the end of the read, so its final part is completed from the germline J gene. The V call is TRBV3, the J call TRBJ2-3; the D gene could be TRBD1 or TRBD2 (5 bases each). The germline gives CDR1 SNHLY, CDR2 FYNGKV (reference sequence). The CDR3 loop spans 13 amino acids. The V gene lost 4 bases and the J gene lost 0 bases, with 5 bases spanning the gap. The sequenced part of the CDR3 DNA is TGTGCCAGCAGCTGGGGGAGTGCAGAAACGCTGTAT. Amino acid sequence: CASSWGSAETLY. The CDR3, in full, reads CASSWGSAETLYF.

About this clone: These gene names are mouse names. The CDR3 end lies 1 residue beyond the end of the read and is filled in from the germline J gene. V and J are TRBV1 and TRBJ1-2, with TRBD1 matching over 11 bases. Germline CDR1 and CDR2: NSQYPW and LRSPGD (reference sequence). J was trimmed by 2 bases and V by 3 bases; bases with no gene match: 2. This CDR3 has 15 residues. The covered CDR3 bases are TGCACCTGCAGTGCCCGGGACAGGGGGAACTCCGACTACACC. It translates to CTCSARDRGNSDYT. The CDR3 in full is CTCSARDRGNSDYTF.

Worth noting for this clone: A junction boundary mismatches the germline segment, possibly from a read error. Gene and germline names: mouse. The read terminates 1 residue ahead of where the CDR3 ends, so the germline J gene completes it. The gene calls are TRBV19 and TRBJ2-7; 8 bases map to TRBD2. The CDR3 covers 13 residues. Germline V lookup: CDR1 FNHDT, CDR2 SITEND (reference sequence). The CDR3 here is CASIIRGGREQYF. The CDR3 bases that were read are TGTGCCAGCATTATACGGGGGGGGCGGGAACAGTAC.

Worth noting for this clone: Genes and germline are mouse. With the read ending 1 residue before the CDR3 end, the germline J gene is used to fill in that end. The chain joins TRBV19 to TRBJ1-1; TRBD1 matches 10 bases. The germline V gene has CDR1 FNHDT and CDR2 SITEND (reference sequence). The CDR3 runs to 14 residues. V dropped 9 bases and J dropped 2; count of bases not matched to a gene: 7. CDR3 protein: CATGQGDLNTEVFF. The covered CDR3 bases are TGTGCCACAGGACAGGGGGACCTTAACACAGAAGTCTTC. The variable domain in full, with the rest retrieved from reference TRBV19 and TRBJ1-1, is GGIITQTPKFLIGQEGQKLTLKCQQNFNHDTMYWYRQDSGKGLRLIYYSITENDLQKGDLSEGYDASREKKSSFSLTVTSAQKNEMAVFLCATGQGDLNTEVFFGKGTRLTVV.

Details on this clone: Gene names and germline match the mouse. The sequenced fragment ends 1 residue before the CDR3 boundary, so the rest is inferred from the germline J gene. The chain joins TRBV3 to TRBJ1-6; D gene uncertain. TRBJ1-6 has ORF status, its function being uncertain. The germline V gene encodes CDR1 SNHLY and CDR2 FYNGKV (reference sequence). Trimming shortened V by 2 bases and J by 6 bases, and 5 bases separated the two germline ends. The CDR3 runs 13 residues. The CDR3 protein is CASSLTPNSPLYF. Partial CDR3 DNA: TGTGCCAGCAGCTTAACACCTAATTCGCCCCTCTAC.

As regards this clone: The listed genes are named as in mouse. The missing CDR3 end, 1 residue past where the read stops, is filled in from the germline J gene. The genes are TRBV26 and TRBJ1-1; D possibly corresponds to TRBD1 (5 bases). The CDR3 sequence is 15 residues long. V was cut by 5 bases and J by 1 base, with 14 bases left in between. Germline V CDR1 and CDR2: KGHPV, FQNQEV (reference sequence). The sequenced part of the CDR3 DNA is TGTGCCAGCAGTTTATCAGGGAAAGGAAACACAGAAGTCTTC. As protein: CASSLSGKGNTEVF. The complete CDR3 sequence is CASSLSGKGNTEVFF.

In the case of this clone: A much larger clone differs from this one at a single base, so this may be a read error. Gene names denote mouse genes. The part of the CDR3 DNA that was read is TGTGCCAGCAGCTCTGGGGGGGCGCGGGAACAGTAC. The encoded protein is CASSSGGAREQY. The full CDR3 protein is CASSSGGAREQYF. The chain has TRBV3 and TRBJ2-7, with TRBD2 matching 10 bases. The CDR3 is cut off 1 residue early in the read; its end comes from the germline J gene. Trimming removed 4 bases from V and 7 bases from J; junction bases left unmatched: 4. CDR3 length: 13 amino acids. Germline lookup yields CDR1 SNHLY and CDR2 FYNGKV (reference sequence).

This clone was seen a handful of times. Gene names and germline refer to mouse. The DNA ends 1 residue before the CDR3 does, and the rest of the CDR3 is filled in from the germline J gene. The rearrangement uses TRBV26 and TRBJ1-2; 8 bases are a match to TRBD1. The junction had 6 bases not matched to a gene; V was cut back by 4 bases and J by 2 bases. This CDR3 is 15 amino acids long. Germline loops: CDR1 KGHPV, CDR2 FQNQEV (reference sequence). This CDR3 is CASSQARGRNSDYTF. CDR3 DNA, as far as it was read: TGTGCCAGCAGTCAGGCCAGGGGGCGGAACTCCGACTACACC.

A note on this clone: Gene names refer to mouse genes. The CDR3 goes on 1 residue after the read ends, and that part is filled in from the germline J gene. V is TRBV31 and J is TRBJ2-5, with TRBD2 as a possible D gene (6 bases). The length of the CDR3 is 14 residues. Trimming cost V 0 bases and J 2 bases, with 9 bases left between them. From germline, CDR1 is GKSSPN and CDR2 SITVG. CDR3 bases read: TGTGCCTGGAGTCTCTTGACTGGCCAAGACACCCAGTAC. Its translation is CAWSLLTGQDTQY. The whole CDR3 reads CAWSLLTGQDTQYF.

In the case of this clone: The gene names here belong to mouse. Read data end 1 residue before the CDR3 end; the end is taken from the germline J gene. The V and J genes are TRBV14 and TRBJ2-5, with 12 bases lining up with TRBD1. CDR3 size: 12 residues. Germline V gene data show CDR1 as SGHDT and CDR2 as FRDEAV. Trimming removed 7 bases from V and 8 bases from J; junction bases left unmatched: 2. Incomplete CDR3 DNA: TGTGCCAGCCGGGACAGGGGGCCCACCCAGTAC. Protein: CASRDRGPTQY. The full CDR3 sequence reads CASRDRGPTQYF.

On this clone itself: The gene names given are mouse names. Read sequence stops 1 residue before the CDR3 end, and the germline J gene provides the missing end. The chain joins TRBV13-2 to TRBJ1-1, with D perhaps matching TRBD1 (5 bases). CDR3 length: 12 amino acids. CDR1 and CDR2 (germline): NNHNN, SYGAGS (reference sequence). V was clipped by 2 bases and J by 4 bases, with 6 bases between them. The CDR3 is CASGDRVTEVFF. CDR3 DNA (partial): TGTGCCAGCGGTGACAGGGTCACAGAAGTCTTC.

As to this clone: Gene labels here are mouse ones. The read ends 1 residue shy of where the CDR3 ends; the end is completed using the germline J gene. The chain carries TRBV13-3 and TRBJ2-7, with 8 nucleotides matching TRBD1. Germline CDR1 and CDR2: NNHDY and SYVADS. CDR3 length: 13 amino acids. V lost 2 bases, J lost 7 bases, and 5 bases stayed unmatched. CDR3 DNA (partial): TGTGCCAGCAGTGAACACAGGGGGGTCGAACAGTAC. Translating it yields CASSEHRGVEQY. The full CDR3 protein reads CASSEHRGVEQYF.

This clone turned up a few times. The listed genes are named as in mouse. The CDR3 is cut off 1 residue early in the read; its end comes from the germline J gene. The genes are TRBV26 and TRBJ2-3; TRBD1 matches 7 bases. After removal of 5 bases from V and 5 bases from J, the junction contained 1 base not matched to a gene. The CDR3 is 12 amino acids. Germline V gives CDR1 KGHPV, CDR2 FQNQEV (reference sequence). CDR3 bases read: TGTGCCAGCAGTGGGACAGAAGAAACGCTGTAT. Its translation: CASSGTEETLY. From start to end, the CDR3 is CASSGTEETLYF.

As regards this clone: The germline and genes are mouse ones. The read stops 1 residue short of the end of the CDR3; the missing end is completed from the germline J gene. This chain connects TRBV26 to TRBJ2-3; TRBD1 matches at 7 bases. With V trimmed by 6 bases and J by 3 bases, 3 bases remained unmatched. CDR1 and CDR2 from the germline V gene are KGHPV and FQNQEV (reference sequence). This CDR3 region has 13 residues. CDR3 bases read: TGTGCCAGCAGGACAGGGCCGGCAGAAACGCTGTAT. This translates into CASRTGPAETLY. The full CDR3 sequence reads CASRTGPAETLYF.

A remark on this clone: Any gene name here is a mouse gene name. The read ends 1 residue early relative to the CDR3; the germline J gene fills the gap. The chain uses TRBV19 and TRBJ2-5, with 7 nucleotides matching TRBD2. Trimming at V came to 4 bases and at J to 0 bases, leaving 8 bases not matched to a gene. Germline V gene lookup returns CDR1 FNHDT and CDR2 SITEND (reference sequence). The CDR3 is 16 amino acids. The CDR3 protein is CASSPQTGLNQDTQYF. CDR3 DNA (partial): TGTGCCAGCAGTCCCCAGACTGGGCTTAACCAAGACACCCAGTAC.

Concerning this clone: Genes here carry mouse names. The read finishes 1 residue shy of the CDR3 end, and the germline J gene is used to complete it. The gene calls are TRBV1 and TRBJ1-1, with D hard to call. The CDR3 has 8 residues. Germline lookup yields CDR1 NSQYPW and CDR2 LRSPGD (reference sequence). CDR3 region: CTCSAVFF. The part of the CDR3 DNA that was read is TGCACCTGCAGTGCAGTCTTC. The full variable domain, completed using reference TRBV1 and TRBJ1-1, is VTLLEQNPRWRLVPRGQAVNLRCILKNSQYPWMSWYQQDLQKQLQWLFTLRSPGDKEVKSLPGADYLATRVTDTELRLQVANMSQGRTLYCTCSAVFFGKGTRLTVV.

Worth noting for this clone: Mouse gene names apply. CDR3: CASSLEQQNTLYF. The part of the CDR3 DNA that was read is TGTGCAAGCAGCTTAGAGCAGCAAAACACCTTGTAC. The genes are TRBV16 and TRBJ2-4; D call uncertain. The CDR3 is cut off 1 residue early in the read; its end comes from the germline J gene. Germline V CDR1 and CDR2: SGHSA, FRNQAP. Trimming took 0 bases from V and 3 from J, leaving 4 bases between them. CDR3 length equals 13 residues.

This clone has a handful of counts. Genes here carry mouse names. The read ends 1 residue before the CDR3 terminus; that terminus is restored from the germline J gene. V gene TRBV12-2 combines with J gene TRBJ1-1; tentative D call: TRBD1 (5 bases). CDR1 is SGHLS and CDR2 is HYDKME in the germline V gene. The V gene lost 4 bases and the J gene lost 1 base, with 9 bases spanning the gap. The CDR3 totals 13 residues. The CDR3: CASSSGENTEVFF. The part of the CDR3 DNA that was read is TGTGCCAGCTCCTCGGGGGAAAACACAGAAGTCTTC.

Notes on this clone: Mouse names are used for the genes. With the read ending 1 residue before the CDR3 end, the germline J gene is used to fill in that end. The chain uses TRBV26 and TRBJ2-5; D is unresolved. Trimming left V 0 bases short and J 5 bases short, with 6 bases between. The CDR3 length is 13 residues. Looked up from germline, CDR1 is KGHPV and CDR2 is FQNQEV (reference sequence). The CDR3 loop reads CASSLSWVDTQYF. CDR3 DNA (partial): TGTGCCAGCAGTCTGTCGTGGGTAGACACCCAGTAC.

Turning to this clone: Germline and genes: mouse. The CDR3 end falls 1 residue outside the read, so it is completed with the germline J gene. The chain employs TRBV16 and TRBJ1-2; D is unresolved. The CDR3 length is 12 residues. Per the germline V gene, CDR1 is SGHSA and CDR2 is FRNQAP. Trimming left V 6 bases short and J 1 base short, with 6 bases between. The CDR3 sequence: CASSLRNSDYTF. The DNA read from the CDR3 is TGTGCAAGCAGTCTCAGAAACTCCGACTACACC.